The 21 T cell receptor beta chains listed next were all sequenced from one sample in a study of T cell repertoires in cytomegalovirus infection. These receptors have no identified antigens. TCRdb passed the reads through MiXCR, listing each CDR3 protein once. This table holds approximately 1,000,000 distinct CDR3 sequences, approximately 30% found once. The sample here was cultured CD8+ T cells from PBMCs, taken from culture after CMV antigen stimulation. These receptors all stem from a human donor in good health (CMV status not recorded). Some clones in this sample may be carry-over from other donors' samples.

This clonotype was picked up a small number of times. The chain couples TRBV4-1 to TRBJ1-6; D possibly corresponds to TRBD1 (5 bases). This CDR3 region has 17 residues. From germline, CDR1 is MGHRA and CDR2 YSYEKL. V shed 3 bases and J shed 3 bases, with 15 bases lying between them. The DNA for the CDR3 is TGCGCCAGCAGCCACGTCCGGGACCGCAACTATAATTCACCCCTCCACTTT. Translation gives CASSHVRDRNYNSPLHF.

The V gene is TRBV7-8, the J gene TRBJ2-3; 12 nucleotides match TRBD2. With V trimmed by 4 bases and J by 2 bases, 10 bases remained unmatched. Germline V gene data show CDR1 as SGHVS and CDR2 as FQNEAQ. The CDR3 is made up of 18 amino acids. CDR3 DNA sequence: TGTGCCAGCAGCTCAATTACTAGCGGGGGGCACTACACAGATACGCAGTATTTT. This encodes CASSSITSGGHYTDTQYF.

This clonotype has a count of ten or more. The chain links TRBV7-8 to TRBJ2-7; D assignment may be TRBD1 or TRBD2 (5 bases each). Trimming took off 2 bases at V and 5 bases at J, with 10 bases between the two ends. Germline CDR1 SGHVS, CDR2 FQNEAQ. There are 13 residues in the CDR3. The CDR3 DNA is TGTGCCAGCAGCTTACGGGGCCTCGACGAGCAGTACGTC. This sequence encodes CASSLRGLDEQYV.

This clonotype showed up many times. The V call is TRBV10-3, the J call TRBJ2-1, with 10 bases that match TRBD2. V lost 4 bases to trimming and J lost 6 bases; unmatched junction nucleotides: 6. This CDR3 is built from 15 residues. The germline CDR1 and CDR2 sequences are ENHRY and SYGVKD. The CDR3 bases are TGTGCCATCAGTGGAAGCGGGGGGGCCCGCAATGAGCAGTTCTTC. Its translation: CAISGSGGARNEQFF.

This clonotype was detected many times. The chain couples TRBV7-2 to TRBJ2-7; D gene uncertain. Germline assignment: CDR1 SGHTA and CDR2 FQGNSA. The CDR3 consists of 13 residues. V was pared by 4 bases and J by 6 bases, with 13 bases between. The CDR3 loop reads CASSYYWGGEQYV. CDR3 DNA: TGTGCCAGCAGCTACTATTGGGGTGGCGAGCAGTACGTC.

This clonotype came up many times. J is TRBJ1-1 and V is TRBV7-8; 7 nucleotides agree with TRBD1. Germline CDR1 SGHVS, CDR2 FQNEAQ. Unmatched junction bases numbered 11, after V lost 5 bases and J lost 2 bases. This CDR3 contains 16 residues. The CDR3 DNA reads as TGTGCCAGCAGCGATCCCCCGGGACAGCTAAACACTGAAGCTTTCTTT. It encodes CASSDPPGQLNTEAFF.

The chain carries TRBV7-9 and TRBJ1-4; D unresolved. The CDR3 length is 16 residues. Germline V gene data show CDR1 as SEHNR and CDR2 as FQNEAQ (reference sequence). V lost 5 bases to trimming and J lost 6 bases, with 19 bases between them. The CDR3 sequence is CASSGRGIGPYEKLFF. The CDR3 DNA follows: TGTGCCAGCAGCGGCAGAGGTATAGGCCCTTATGAAAAACTGTTTTTT.

The gene calls are TRBV6-8 and TRBJ2-2, with D perhaps matching TRBD1 (6 bases). Trimming removed 10 bases at V and 8 bases at J, with 26 bases between. This CDR3 contains 16 residues. The germline CDR1 and CDR2 sequences are MNHGY and SAAAGT. The CDR3 loop reads CANKGVEGRVFGELFF. DNA of the CDR3: TGTGCCAACAAGGGGGTAGAGGGTCGTGTCTTTGGGGAGCTGTTTTTT.

This rearrangement joins TRBV27 to TRBJ2-1; weak D call: TRBD2 (6 bases). V lost 6 bases, J lost 2 bases, and 11 bases lay in between. CDR1 is MNHEY, CDR2 SMNVEV, per germline (reference sequence). The CDR3 totals 14 residues. The CDR3 reads CASSISGPYNEQFF. The CDR3 DNA follows: TGTGCCAGCAGCATTAGCGGTCCCTACAATGAGCAGTTCTTC.

This clonotype has at least ten counts. The rearrangement links TRBV7-8 to TRBJ1-5; D call uncertain. V was shortened by 5 bases and J by 0 bases, with 14 bases between the two germline ends. Germline CDR1 SGHVS, CDR2 FQNEAQ. CDR3 length: 16 residues. The CDR3 coding sequence is TGTGCCAGCAGCCCCCACAGAATTTTTAGCAATCAGCCCCAGCATTTT. Translating gives CASSPHRIFSNQPQHF.

The chain employs TRBV7-2 and TRBJ1-6; possible D gene TRBD1, 5 bases. The length of the CDR3 is 18 residues. Trimming left V 5 bases short and J 0 bases short, with 17 bases between. From germline, CDR1 is SGHTA and CDR2 FQGNSA. CDR3 region: CASSPGHYKSSYNSPLHF. The CDR3 coding sequence is TGTGCCAGCAGCCCTGGACATTACAAGAGCTCCTATAATTCACCCCTCCACTTT.

The CDR3, as DNA: TGTGCCAGCAGTTGGCTCCGGGACCCCCGAGGGAATTCACCCCTCCACTTT. Its protein is CASSWLRDPRGNSPLHF. The chain recombines TRBV6-6 with TRBJ1-6; D may be TRBD1 (5 bases). The CDR3 is 17 residues long. The germline V gene has CDR1 MNHNY and CDR2 SVGAGI (reference sequence). Trimming cost V 4 bases and J 7 bases, with 20 bases left between them.

This clonotype has a handful of counts. The CDR3 DNA reads TGTGCCAGCAGTGAAACGACTAGCGACTATTTGAATGAGCAGTTCTTC. It yields the protein CASSETTSDYLNEQFF. The chain couples TRBV28 to TRBJ2-1; 8 bases are a match to TRBD2. The germline gives CDR1 MDHEN, CDR2 SYDVKM. The CDR3 runs 16 residues. Germline trimming cut 5 bases from V and 7 bases from J; bases unmatched to any gene: 13. Filled out from reference TRBV28 and TRBJ2-1, the complete variable domain reads DVKVTQSSRYLVKRTGEKVFLECVQDMDHENMFWYRQDPGLGLRLIYFSYDVKMKEKGDIPEGYSVSREKKERFSLILESASTNQTSMYLCASSETTSDYLNEQFFGPGTRLTVL.

A few counts support this clonotype. For the CDR3, the DNA is TGTGCCATCACCCCGTCCAGCAATCAGCCCCAGCATTTT. This sequence encodes CAITPSSNQPQHF. The chain recombines TRBV10-3 with TRBJ1-5; D gene ambiguous. The V end lost 7 bases, the J end lost 1 base, and 8 bases lay between the germline ends. This CDR3 contains 13 residues. CDR1 and CDR2 (germline): ENHRY, SYGVKD.

There are a few counts of this clonotype. As DNA, the CDR3 is TGTGCCAGTAGTATAGCGCAGGGACTTGGTTCACCCCTCCACTTT. Protein: CASSIAQGLGSPLHF. The J gene is TRBJ1-6, the V gene TRBV19, with a weak D call TRBD1 (5 bases). V lost 1 base, J lost 9 bases, and 13 bases lay in between. This CDR3 region has 15 residues. Germline values: CDR1 LNHDA, CDR2 SQIVND (reference sequence). The full variable domain, in which reference TRBV19 and TRBJ1-6 provide the parts outside the CDR3, is DGGITQSPKYLFRKEGQNVTLSCEQNLNHDAMYWYRQDPGQGLRLIYYSQIVNDFQKGDIAEGYSVSREKKESFPLTVTSAQKNPTAFYLCASSIAQGLGSPLHFGNGTRLTVT.

This clonotype was detected only once. The rearrangement links TRBV27 to TRBJ2-1, with D uncertain. This CDR3 is 15 amino acids long. With 0 bases removed from V and 0 bases from J, the gap between germline ends came to 6 bases. CDR1 and CDR2 (germline): MNHEY, SMNVEV (reference sequence). The CDR3: CASSLSSRSYNEQFF. The CDR3 coding sequence is TGTGCCAGCAGTTTATCTAGTCGCTCCTACAATGAGCAGTTCTTC.

J is TRBJ1-4 and V is TRBV2, with 8 bases that match TRBD1. After removal of 6 bases from V and 3 bases from J, the junction contained 3 bases not matched to a gene. The length of the CDR3 is 14 residues. Germline V gene lookup returns CDR1 SNHLY and CDR2 FYNNEI. The CDR3 DNA is TGTGCCAGCAGGACAGGGGACCCTAATGAAAAACTGTTTTTT. This gives the protein CASRTGDPNEKLFF.

This clonotype showed up just a few times. The chain recombines TRBV18 with TRBJ2-7; D gene uncertain. V lost 0 bases and J lost 0, with 12 bases in between. This CDR3 is 16 amino acids long. The germline V gene encodes CDR1 KGHSH and CDR2 LQKENI. CDR3 nucleotide sequence: TGTGCCAGCTCACCACCGTCAGGCTCGGGCTCCTACGAGCAGTACGTC. Translation gives CASSPPSGSGSYEQYV.

This clonotype has only a few counts. This chain uses TRBV12-5 with TRBJ2-2; TRBD1 matches 8 bases. V trimming: 3 bases; J trimming: 7 bases; junction bases outside the gene matches: 10. The CDR3 has 16 residues. The germline V gene encodes CDR1 LGHNT and CDR2 FRNRAP. CDR3 sequence (DNA): TGTGCTAGTGGTTTTGACGCAGGGGGCCGGGTCGGGGAGCTGTTTTTT. Its protein is CASGFDAGGRVGELFF.

This clonotype has ten or more counts. V is TRBV4-1 and J is TRBJ1-5; unclear D gene. V was pared by 1 base and J by 2 bases, with 6 bases between. The length of the CDR3 is 14 residues. In germline, CDR1 is MGHRA, CDR2 YSYEKL. The CDR3 bases are TGCGCCAGCAGCCAAGGGGTTGGCAATCAGCCCCAGCATTTT. Translating gives CASSQGVGNQPQHF.

This clonotype was observed once. The chain uses TRBV12-3 or TRBV12-4 and TRBJ1-5; a weak D match, TRBD1 (5 bases). V was cut by 2 bases and J by 5 bases, with 10 bases left in between. This CDR3 is built from 14 residues. The chain's CDR3 is CASSLRQRDQPQHF. Here the CDR3 DNA reads TGTGCCAGCAGTTTACGACAGCGGGATCAGCCCCAGCATTTT.